These 9 T cell receptor beta chains originate from one sample sequenced in a study of T cells after yellow fever vaccination (dated by TCRdb to about 2019). The library was made by 5' RACE. The listed sequencing device is Illumina NovaSeq 6000. Clones were called with MiXCR by TCRdb after fastp trimmed the public reads at Q25, and only in-frame beta chains were retained. Here each entry gathers all rows of one CDR3 protein and keeps the most common genes and DNA. The sample records 300,000 to 350,000 distinct CDR3 sequences, approximately 4% of which are singletons. The biggest ten clones account for about 24% of the sample. Explained via the paper, the treatment or condition label denotes: live attenuated yellow fever vaccine strain. The sequenced sample was PBMCs, obtained 5 days after the yellow fever booster vaccination. The receptors originated from a young man who received the YFV17D yellow fever vaccine.

The V call is TRBV7-6, the J call TRBJ2-5; TRBD1 matches 10 bases. Trimming cost V 5 bases and J 3 bases; bases outside gene matches: 15. The CDR3 is 18 amino acids. Germline V lookup: CDR1 SGHVS, CDR2 FNYEAQ. The CDR3 region has the DNA TGTGCCAGCAGCCTCCGCGGCTCCGGGACAGGGGACAAAGAGACCCAGTACTTC. Protein: CASSLRGSGTGDKETQYF. The variable domain in full, completed from reference TRBV7-6 and TRBJ2-5, reads GAGVSQSPRYKVTKRGQDVALRCDPISGHVSLYWYRQALGQGPEFLTYFNYEAQQDKSGLPNDRFSAERPEGSISTLTIQRTEQRDSAMYRCASSLRGSGTGDKETQYFGPGTRLLVL.

This clonotype turned up a few times. Here the CDR3 DNA reads TGCAGTGCTAGCGGAGGGAACTCTGGGGCCAACGTCCTGACTTTC. Its translation: CSASGGNSGANVLTF. The chain links TRBV20-1 to TRBJ2-6; tentatively, D is TRBD2 (6 bases). Trimming left V 3 bases short and J 0 bases short, with 9 bases between. Looked up from germline, CDR1 is DFQATT and CDR2 is SNEGSKA (reference sequence). The CDR3 is 15 amino acids.

The V and J genes are TRBV12-3 or TRBV12-4 and TRBJ1-5, with 7 bases fitting TRBD1. The CDR3 totals 18 residues. Trimming removed 6 bases from V and 5 bases from J; junction bases left unmatched: 19. The chain's CDR3 is CASRSWGQGGRTDQPQHF. The CDR3 coding sequence is TGTGCCAGCAGGTCTTGGGGCCAGGGGGGAAGGACGGATCAGCCCCAGCATTTT.

The J gene is TRBJ2-6, the V gene TRBV29-1; no firm D call. In germline, CDR1 is SQVTM, CDR2 ANQGSEA. The CDR3 totals 12 residues. V gave up 7 bases and J gave up 0 bases, with 4 bases separating them. CDR3 sequence reads: CSARSGANVLTF. CDR3 DNA: TGCAGCGCCCGCTCTGGGGCCAACGTCCTGACTTTC.

This clonotype was counted a few times. The V call is TRBV5-1, the J call TRBJ2-6; 8 nucleotides align to TRBD1. This CDR3 spans 17 amino acids. The V gene's germline CDR1 is SGHRS and CDR2 YFSETQ. J was trimmed by 2 bases and V by 0 bases; bases with no gene match: 4. CDR3 coding DNA: TGCGCCAGCAGCTTGGGGACAGGGCCGCCTGGGGCCAACGTCCTGACTTTC. This translates into CASSLGTGPPGANVLTF.

This sequence joins TRBV29-1 and TRBJ1-2; TRBD1 agrees at 8 bases. With V trimmed by 2 bases and J by 4 bases, 12 bases remained unmatched. CDR3 length: 16 amino acids. In germline, CDR1 is SQVTM, CDR2 ANQGSEA. The CDR3, as DNA: TGCAGCGTTGAAAAGGCAGGGGGCGAGTTAGGCTATGGCTACACCTTC. Translating it yields CSVEKAGGELGYGYTF. The entire variable domain, with the rest obtained from reference TRBV29-1 and TRBJ1-2, is as follows: SAVISQKPSRDICQRGTSLTIQCQVDSQVTMMFWYRQQPGQSLTLIATANQGSEATYESGFVIDKFPISRPNLTFSTLTVSNMSPEDSSIYLCSVEKAGGELGYGYTFGSGTRLTVV.

The V and J genes are TRBV12-3 or TRBV12-4 and TRBJ2-1, with D perhaps TRBD2 (5 bases). This CDR3 has 15 residues. V lost 10 bases, J lost 7 bases, and 23 bases lay in between. The CDR3 sequence is CATKRWEFRVNEQFF. DNA of the CDR3: TGTGCCACCAAAAGATGGGAGTTTCGGGTTAATGAGCAGTTCTTC.

This clonotype appeared a few times. This sequence joins TRBV29-1 and TRBJ1-2; 10 bases map to TRBD1. CDR1 and CDR2 from the germline V gene are SQVTM and ANQGSEA. J gave up 0 bases and V 4 bases, and 11 bases lay outside the gene matches. The CDR3 runs 17 residues. Here the CDR3 DNA reads TGCAGCGTTGGGGGAGAGACAGGGGGCGAAGCTAACTATGGCTACACCTTC. Translation: CSVGGETGGEANYGYTF.

Only a few counts were recorded for this clonotype. The chain employs TRBV6-2 or TRBV6-3 and TRBJ1-5; TRBD1 agrees at 9 bases. This CDR3 has 14 amino acids. Germline trimming cut 5 bases from V and 7 bases from J; bases unmatched to any gene: 6. CDR1 is MNHEY and CDR2 is SVGEGT in the germline V gene. CDR3 residues: CASSAGTGYQPQHF. The CDR3 nucleotides read TGTGCCAGCAGTGCCGGGACAGGGTACCAGCCCCAGCATTTT.